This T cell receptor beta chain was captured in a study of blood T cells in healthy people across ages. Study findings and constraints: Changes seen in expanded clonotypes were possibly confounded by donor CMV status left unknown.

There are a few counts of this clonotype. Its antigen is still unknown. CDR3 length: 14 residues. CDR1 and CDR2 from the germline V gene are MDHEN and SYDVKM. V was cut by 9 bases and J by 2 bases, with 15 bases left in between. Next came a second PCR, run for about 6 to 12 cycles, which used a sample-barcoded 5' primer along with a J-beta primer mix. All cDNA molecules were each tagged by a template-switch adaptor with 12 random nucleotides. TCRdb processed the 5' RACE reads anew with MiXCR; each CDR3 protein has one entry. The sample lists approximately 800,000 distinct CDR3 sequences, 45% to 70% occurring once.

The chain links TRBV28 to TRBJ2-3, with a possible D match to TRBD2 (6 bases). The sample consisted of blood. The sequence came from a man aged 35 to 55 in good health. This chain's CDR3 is CASQRGNPTDTQYF. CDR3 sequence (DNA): TGTGCCAGTCAGCGCGGGAATCCCACAGATACGCAGTATTTT. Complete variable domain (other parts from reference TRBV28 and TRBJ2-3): DVKVTQSSRYLVKRTGEKVFLECVQDMDHENMFWYRQDPGLGLRLIYFSYDVKMKEKGDIPEGYSVSREKKERFSLILESASTNQTSMYLCASQRGNPTDTQYFGPGTRLTVL.